This is a list of T cell receptor beta chains from one sample in a study of T cell responses to AZD1222 COVID-19 vaccine. The repertoire was sequenced with immunoSEQ multiplex PCR; TCRdb's copy has only in-frame clones and lacks some. Of 75,000 to 100,000 clones listed, about 88% are singletons. The sequences come from peripheral blood, collected on day 0 of AZD1222 vaccination. The receptor set was obtained from an adult in good health. Both conserved end residues are part of each CDR3. The order of the fields is clone size, V gene, J gene, D gene, CDR3 length, CDR3 DNA, CDR3 protein. A D gene is named only where the DNA matches it firmly. Clone sizes are given selectively: once, few, many, or a class where the clone is expanded.

>NA|TRBV19|TRBJ2-7|NA|14
TGTGCCAGTAGTCCTCCCGGCAGAGCCTACGAGCAGTACTTC
CASSPPGRAYEQYF
>NA|TRBV18|TRBJ1-4|NA|15
TGTGCCAGCTCGTCCCGGGAGACAACTAATGAAAAACTGTTTTTT
CASSSRETTNEKLFF
>NA|TRBV3-1/TRBV3-2|TRBJ1-1|TRBD1|14
TGTGCCAGCAGCCCTAGCGACAGGGGCACTGAAGCTTTCTTT
CASSPSDRGTEAFF
>few|TRBV10-3|TRBJ1-1|TRBD1|14
TGTGCCATCAGGGGACAGGGATTCGGCACTGAAGCTTTCTTT
CAIRGQGFGTEAFF
>NA|TRBV19|TRBJ1-6|TRBD1|15
TGTGCCAGTAGTATATCCCGGGACAGATATTCACCCCTCCACTTT
CASSISRDRYSPLHF
>NA|TRBV10-2|TRBJ1-5|NA|13
TGCGCCAGCAGTGAAATGGGGGGGCAGCCCCAGCATTTT
CASSEMGGQPQHF
>NA|TRBV19|TRBJ2-1|NA|15
TGTGCCAGTAGTAGGGGGGCGGGCTCCTACAATGAGCAGTTCTTC
CASSRGAGSYNEQFF
>NA|TRBV19|TRBJ2-1|TRBD2|16
TGTGCCAGTAGCTCCGGGACTAGCGGGGGCTACAATGAGCAGTTCTTC
CASSSGTSGGYNEQFF
>NA|TRBV5-1|TRBJ1-2|NA|15
TGCGCCAGCAGCTTGGCCGGGACGGCGAACTATGGCTACACCTTC
CASSLAGTANYGYTF
>NA|TRBV2|TRBJ2-1|TRBD1|15
TGTGCCAGCAGTGCGGAGACAGGGACCTACAATGAGCAGTTCTTC
CASSAETGTYNEQFF
>once|TRBV20-1|TRBJ1-2|NA|15
TGCAGTGCTAGTACGCCCCACGGGGCTAACTATGGCTACACCTTC
CSASTPHGANYGYTF
>once|TRBV11-3|TRBJ1-1|NA|17
TGTGCCAGCAGCCTCAGTCGGGGCAGGGACTGGAACACTGAAGCTTTCTTT
CASSLSRGRDWNTEAFF
>NA|TRBV11-2|TRBJ1-2|TRBD1|13
TGTGCCAGCAGCCCGGACAGGGACTATGGCTACACCTTC
CASSPDRDYGYTF
>NA|TRBV9|TRBJ1-2|TRBD1|15
TGTGCCAGCAGCGTATCCCCTCAGGGGGGCTGGGGCTACACCTTC
CASSVSPQGGWGYTF
>NA|TRBV27|TRBJ2-3|NA|14
TGTGCCAGCAGTCCAGGACCCGCGCCAGATACGCAGTATTTT
CASSPGPAPDTQYF
>NA|TRBV5-6|TRBJ1-2|NA|15
TGTGCCAGCAGCTTGCGAGTATTGTGGATCTATGGCTACACCTTC
CASSLRVLWIYGYTF
>NA|TRBV27|TRBJ1-1|TRBD1|14
TGTGCCAGCAGTCGACAGGGGGTAAGAACTGAAGCTTTCTTT
CASSRQGVRTEAFF
>few|TRBV7-2|TRBJ2-3|NA|13
TGTGCCAGCAGCTTAGCGGGCCGGGATACGCAGTATTTT
CASSLAGRDTQYF
>NA|TRBV4-3|TRBJ2-3|NA|13
TGCGCCAGCAGCCAAGATGTTCCAGATACGCAGTATTTT
CASSQDVPDTQYF
>NA|TRBV3-1/TRBV3-2|TRBJ2-6|TRBD2|20
TGTGCCAGCAGCCAAGGGGAGGCGGGGGGGTGGTTCTCTGGGGCCAACGTCCTGACTTTC
CASSQGEAGGWFSGANVLTF
>NA|TRBV6-6|TRBJ1-2|TRBD1|14
TGTGCCAGCAGTCCAACAGGGGGCGTCGATGGCTACACCTTC
CASSPTGGVDGYTF
>NA|TRBV18|TRBJ1-6|NA|14
TGTGCCAGCTCAGGAGGGGCCGGCGGTTCACCCCTCCACTTT
CASSGGAGGSPLHF
>NA|TRBV6-1|TRBJ2-5|NA|15
TGTGCCAGCAGTGAACAGAGTGGGGGCCCAGAGACCCAGTACTTC
CASSEQSGGPETQYF
>NA|TRBV28|TRBJ1-5|NA|14
TGTGCCAGCAGTTTACGGGTGGGGGCTCAGCCCCAGCATTTT
CASSLRVGAQPQHF
>NA|TRBV7-9|TRBJ1-4|NA|15
TGTGCCAGCAGCTTATTCGACAGTTTTAATGAAAAACTGTTTTTT
CASSLFDSFNEKLFF
>NA|TRBV19|TRBJ2-2|TRBD2|14
TGTGCCAGTTTAGCGGGGGCGATCACCGGGGAGCTGTTTTTT
CASLAGAITGELFF
>NA|TRBV6-5|TRBJ1-1|TRBD1|13
TGTGCCAGCGGGAGGGACAGGAACACTGAAGCTTTCTTT
CASGRDRNTEAFF
>few|TRBV4-1|TRBJ1-2|NA|15
TGCGCCAGCAGCGCTAGGGACTATCTGAGCTATGGCTACACCTTC
CASSARDYLSYGYTF
>NA|TRBV29-1|TRBJ1-2|NA|12
TGCAGCGTTGTAACACGAAACTATGGCTACACCTTC
CSVVTRNYGYTF
>NA|TRBV6-1|TRBJ1-1|TRBD1|14
TGTGCCAGCAGTGAACGCAGGGGGTCCACTGAAGCTTTCTTT
CASSERRGSTEAFF
>NA|TRBV5-1|TRBJ2-2|TRBD1|15
TGCGCCAGCAGCTGGCAGGGACAGGGCGGCGGGGAGCTGTTTTTT
CASSWQGQGGGELFF
>NA|TRBV11-2|TRBJ2-6|TRBD1|16
TGTGCCAGCAGGAACAGGGGGAACTCTGGGGCCAACGTCCTGACTTTC
CASRNRGNSGANVLTF
>NA|TRBV30|TRBJ2-3|TRBD2|15
TGTGCCTGGAGTGTTTTAGCGGGGAATACAGATACGCAGTATTTT
CAWSVLAGNTDTQYF
>NA|TRBV18|TRBJ1-4|NA|14
TGTGCCAGCTCACCAGTGGCAACTAATGAAAAACTGTTTTTT
CASSPVATNEKLFF
>NA|TRBV4-3|TRBJ1-4|NA|14
TGCGCCAGCAGCCAAGATCCCCAATCGCGAAAACTGTTTTTT
CASSQDPQSRKLFF
>NA|TRBV5-1|TRBJ1-2|NA|16
TGCGCCAGCAGCCATGGGACCGGGGTCGCTAACTATGGCTACACCTTC
CASSHGTGVANYGYTF
>NA|TRBV6-1|TRBJ2-5|NA|14
TGTGCCAGCAGTGAGCAGGGTTCGCAAGAGACCCAGTACTTC
CASSEQGSQETQYF
>NA|TRBV13|TRBJ2-2|NA|15
TGTGCCAGCCAAAACCGGGGTGCGAACACCGGGGAGCTGTTTTTT
CASQNRGANTGELFF
>NA|TRBV15|TRBJ1-3|NA|17
TGTGCCACCAGCAGAGATTCGGGGCCAGGGGCTGGAAACACCATATATTTT
CATSRDSGPGAGNTIYF
>NA|TRBV20-1|TRBJ2-1|NA|11
TGCAGTGCCGGGACTTACAATGAGCAGTTCTTC
CSAGTYNEQFF